These 9 T cell receptor beta chains share one sample of origin, sequenced in a study of blood T cell repertoires in COVID-19. The repertoire was sequenced with immunoSEQ multiplex PCR; TCRdb's copy has only in-frame clones and lacks some. The data hold fewer than 400,000 clones, with approximately 85% observed a single time. Specimen: PBMCs or T cells enriched from blood (not recorded which). Receptors were obtained from a man in his thirties or forties who had recovered from COVID-19.

This clone has a single count. The chain is built from TRBV3-1 (or the pseudogene TRBV3-2) and TRBJ1-2; unclear D gene. The CDR3 totals 13 residues. V was pared by 4 bases and J by 4 bases, with 10 bases between. Germline V CDR1 and CDR2: LGHDT, YNNKEL (reference sequence). The CDR3 loop is CASSPTVSYGYTF. DNA of the CDR3: TGTGCCAGCAGCCCTACAGTAAGCTATGGCTACACCTTC.

The J gene is TRBJ2-7, the V gene TRBV5-4; TRBD1 might be the D (6 bases). The CDR3 loop spans 14 amino acids. V lost 2 bases and J lost 1, with 10 bases in between. CDR1 SGHNT and CDR2 YYREEE come from the germline V gene (reference sequence). The DNA of the CDR3 is TGTGCCAGCAGCTTACAGGGTGGTTCCTACGAGCAGTACTTC. It specifies CASSLQGGSYEQYF.

The J gene is TRBJ1-2, the V gene TRBV6-4; D gene ambiguous. Germline values: CDR1 MRHNA, CDR2 SNTAGT. This CDR3 comprises 13 residues. The V end lost 6 bases, the J end lost 6 bases, and 14 bases lay between the germline ends. CDR3 coding DNA: TGTGCCAGCAGCGAAGGAGGGTTGAATGGCTACACCTTC. Translating it yields CASSEGGLNGYTF.

J is TRBJ2-2 and V is TRBV2, with 8 nucleotides matching TRBD1. The CDR3 totals 13 residues. V lost 6 bases to trimming and J lost 7 bases; unmatched junction nucleotides: 4. Germline V gene sequence: CDR1 SNHLY, CDR2 FYNNEI. The CDR3 nucleotides are TGTGCCAGCAGGAGGACAGGGAGCGGGGAGCTGTTTTTT. Translation gives CASRRTGSGELFF.

The chain is built from TRBV7-2 and TRBJ1-3, with 8 bases aligning to TRBD1. In germline, CDR1 is SGHTA, CDR2 FQGNSA. This CDR3 has 15 amino acids. V was pared by 1 base and J by 4 bases, with 3 bases of the junction left unmatched. CDR3 bases: TGTGCCAGCAGCTTAGTGACAGGGGCCGGAAACACCATATATTTT. It is translated as CASSLVTGAGNTIYF.

This chain connects TRBV7-2 to TRBJ2-5, with 9 nucleotides matching TRBD2. Germline-derived CDR1 and CDR2 are SGHTA and FQGNSA. The CDR3 length is 15 residues. The junction had 9 bases not matched to a gene; V was cut back by 6 bases and J by 4 bases. Written as DNA, the CDR3 is TGTGCCAGCAGAGAAACCGGGACTAGCAGAGAGACCCAGTACTTC. Translation gives CASRETGTSRETQYF.

The chain links TRBV7-6 to TRBJ2-1; 13 nucleotides line up with TRBD2. Trimming removed 8 bases from V and 0 bases from J; junction bases left unmatched: 13. The germline CDR1 and CDR2 sequences are SGHVS and FNYEAQ. The CDR3 runs 19 residues. The CDR3 spells CASFGLAGALMSSYNEQFF. The DNA of the CDR3 is TGTGCCAGCTTTGGACTAGCGGGGGCCCTAATGAGCTCCTACAATGAGCAGTTCTTC. Supplemented by reference TRBV7-6 and TRBJ2-1, the full variable domain reads GAGVSQSPRYKVTKRGQDVALRCDPISGHVSLYWYRQALGQGPEFLTYFNYEAQQDKSGLPNDRFSAERPEGSISTLTIQRTEQRDSAMYRCASFGLAGALMSSYNEQFFGPGTRLTVL.

The chain carries TRBV5-1 and TRBJ1-4; 7 bases agree with TRBD1. CDR3 length equals 15 residues. V was clipped by 3 bases and J by 5 bases; unmatched bases: 7. In germline, CDR1 is SGHRS, CDR2 YFSETQ. The CDR3 DNA follows: TGCGCCAGCAGCTCAATGGGACAGCGAAATGAAAAACTGTTTTTT. This codes for CASSSMGQRNEKLFF.

The gene calls are TRBV3-1 (or the pseudogene TRBV3-2) and TRBJ2-1, with D possibly matching TRBD1 (6 bases). Germline V CDR1 and CDR2: LGHDT, YNNKEL (reference sequence). The CDR3 contains 13 residues. Trimming stripped 1 base from V and 8 bases from J, with 9 bases between. The CDR3 sequence: CASSQVQGYEQFF. Here the CDR3 DNA reads TGTGCCAGCAGCCAAGTACAGGGATATGAGCAGTTCTTC.